These T cell receptor beta chains were read from a single sample in a study of OX40 agonist ivuxolimab in advanced cancers. The method was immunoSEQ multiplex PCR; TCRdb's version includes in-frame clones alone and lacks a portion of them. This table has about 110,000 clones, approximately 90% appearing once. The sequencing used CD4+ or CD8+ T cells sorted from blood, collected in a trial of the OX40 agonist ivuxolimab. These receptors all stem from an adult with an advanced solid tumor such as melanoma, head and neck, liver or kidney cancer. CDR3s include the opening cysteine and the closing phenylalanine or tryptophan. The order of the fields is clone size, V gene, J gene, D gene, CDR3 protein, CDR3 DNA. A D gene is named only where the DNA matches it firmly. Rows may omit the clone size; those that give it use once, few, many or a size class.

clone size: .
V gene: TRBV5-4
J gene: TRBJ1-5
D gene: TRBD1
CDR3 protein: CASSLEAGGNWWDQPQHF
CDR3 DNA: TGTGCCAGCAGCCTGGAGGCAGGGGGAAATTGGTGGGATCAGCCCCAGCATTTT

clone size: .
V gene: TRBV7-7
J gene: TRBJ2-5
D gene: .
CDR3 protein: CASSLIRQTQETQYF
CDR3 DNA: TGTGCTAGCAGCTTAATACGGCAGACCCAAGAGACCCAGTACTTC

clone size: .
V gene: TRBV5-5
J gene: TRBJ2-2
D gene: .
CDR3 protein: CASSLVGAGELFF
CDR3 DNA: TGTGCCAGCAGCTTGGTAGGGGCCGGGGAGCTGTTTTTT

clone size: .
V gene: TRBV12-5
J gene: TRBJ2-5
D gene: .
CDR3 protein: CASGNGQETQYF
CDR3 DNA: TGTGCTAGTGGTAACGGCCAAGAGACCCAGTACTTC

clone size: .
V gene: TRBV9
J gene: TRBJ1-5
D gene: .
CDR3 protein: CASGQGHSNQPQHF
CDR3 DNA: TGTGCCAGCGGGCAGGGTCACAGCAATCAGCCCCAGCATTTT

clone size: .
V gene: TRBV2
J gene: TRBJ2-2
D gene: TRBD1
CDR3 protein: CASTIQGGDTGELFF
CDR3 DNA: TGTGCCAGCACCATACAGGGGGGTGACACCGGGGAGCTGTTTTTT

clone size: .
V gene: TRBV7-9
J gene: TRBJ2-5
D gene: TRBD2
CDR3 protein: CASSPGGTQETQYF
CDR3 DNA: TGTGCCAGCAGCCCGGGGGGGACCCAAGAGACCCAGTACTTC

clone size: .
V gene: TRBV6-5
J gene: TRBJ2-1
D gene: .
CDR3 protein: CASSYLGEQFF
CDR3 DNA: TGTGCCAGCAGTTACTTGGGTGAGCAGTTCTTC

clone size: once
V gene: TRBV19
J gene: TRBJ2-1
D gene: TRBD1
CDR3 protein: CASSIPGGISYNEQFF
CDR3 DNA: TGTGCCAGTAGTATACCAGGGGGCATATCCTACAATGAGCAGTTCTTC

clone size: .
V gene: TRBV6-6
J gene: TRBJ1-3
D gene: .
CDR3 protein: CASSYENTIYF
CDR3 DNA: TGTGCCAGCAGTTACGAAAACACCATATATTTT

clone size: .
V gene: TRBV11-1
J gene: TRBJ2-7
D gene: .
CDR3 protein: CASTPRVGLGAEQYF
CDR3 DNA: TGTGCCAGCACCCCCCGGGTTGGTCTCGGAGCCGAGCAGTACTTC

clone size: .
V gene: TRBV7-2
J gene: TRBJ1-2
D gene: .
CDR3 protein: CASSLGGANYGYTF
CDR3 DNA: TGTGCCAGCAGCTTAGGCGGAGCTAACTATGGCTACACCTTC

clone size: .
V gene: TRBV27
J gene: TRBJ1-2
D gene: TRBD1
CDR3 protein: CASSHRGDYGYTF
CDR3 DNA: TGTGCCAGCAGTCACAGGGGTGACTATGGCTACACCTTC

clone size: .
V gene: TRBV6-5
J gene: TRBJ1-3
D gene: .
CDR3 protein: CASSYPGGGPGNTIYF
CDR3 DNA: TGTGCCAGCAGTTACCCTGGGGGAGGGCCTGGAAACACCATATATTTT

clone size: .
V gene: TRBV5-4
J gene: TRBJ2-3
D gene: TRBD2
CDR3 protein: CASSQRRGAGTDTQYF
CDR3 DNA: TGTGCCAGCAGCCAGAGGCGGGGGGCGGGAACAGATACGCAGTATTTT

clone size: .
V gene: TRBV18
J gene: TRBJ2-5
D gene: .
CDR3 protein: CASSPNLGQSRETQYF
CDR3 DNA: TGTGCCAGCTCACCAAATCTAGGACAGAGTAGAGAGACCCAGTACTTC

clone size: .
V gene: TRBV9
J gene: TRBJ2-7
D gene: .
CDR3 protein: CASSLTPGSEQYF
CDR3 DNA: TGTGCCAGCAGCCTAACACCGGGGAGCGAGCAGTACTTC

clone size: .
V gene: TRBV5-1
J gene: TRBJ1-1
D gene: .
CDR3 protein: CASSSQRTASNTEAFF
CDR3 DNA: TGCGCCAGCAGCTCCCAGAGGACAGCCTCGAACACTGAAGCTTTCTTT

clone size: .
V gene: TRBV5-1
J gene: TRBJ1-4
D gene: .
CDR3 protein: CASSSTGATNEKLFF
CDR3 DNA: TGCGCCAGCAGCTCCACAGGAGCAACTAATGAAAAACTGTTTTTT

clone size: .
V gene: TRBV7-8
J gene: TRBJ2-1
D gene: .
CDR3 protein: CASSFRDSYDEQFF
CDR3 DNA: TGTGCCAGCAGCTTCCGCGACAGTTACGATGAGCAGTTCTTC

clone size: .
V gene: TRBV11-2
J gene: TRBJ2-1
D gene: .
CDR3 protein: CASSPDGTGALWLF
CDR3 DNA: TGTGCCAGCAGCCCCGACGGGACTGGGGCCCTATGGCTCTTC

clone size: .
V gene: TRBV18
J gene: TRBJ1-3
D gene: .
CDR3 protein: CASSPDGASSGNTIYF
CDR3 DNA: TGTGCCAGCTCACCTGACGGTGCGAGCTCTGGAAACACCATATATTTT

clone size: .
V gene: TRBV6-1
J gene: TRBJ2-7
D gene: .
CDR3 protein: CASSEMGGAPYEQYF
CDR3 DNA: TGTGCCAGCAGTGAAATGGGCGGGGCCCCCTACGAGCAGTACTTC

clone size: .
V gene: TRBV5-1
J gene: TRBJ1-3
D gene: TRBD1
CDR3 protein: CASSFTGAGNTIYF
CDR3 DNA: TGCGCCAGCAGCTTTACAGGGGCCGGAAACACCATATATTTT

clone size: .
V gene: TRBV27
J gene: TRBJ1-1
D gene: .
CDR3 protein: CASMASHMNTEAFF
CDR3 DNA: TGTGCCAGCATGGCGTCGCATATGAACACTGAAGCTTTCTTT

clone size: .
V gene: TRBV5-4
J gene: TRBJ1-4
D gene: TRBD1
CDR3 protein: CASSGTGHNEKLFF
CDR3 DNA: TGTGCCAGCAGCGGGACAGGGCATAATGAAAAACTGTTTTTT

clone size: .
V gene: TRBV29-1
J gene: TRBJ2-7
D gene: TRBD1
CDR3 protein: CSVASRTGGALEQYF
CDR3 DNA: TGCAGCGTTGCCTCACGGACAGGGGGCGCGTTAGAGCAGTACTTC

clone size: .
V gene: TRBV7-9
J gene: TRBJ2-1
D gene: TRBD2
CDR3 protein: CASSLGRLAGAEVNEQFF
CDR3 DNA: TGTGCCAGCAGCTTAGGCCGACTAGCGGGGGCGGAAGTTAATGAGCAGTTCTTC

clone size: .
V gene: TRBV30
J gene: TRBJ2-7
D gene: TRBD1
CDR3 protein: CAWSAAGGREQYF
CDR3 DNA: TGTGCCTGGAGTGCCGCAGGGGGCCGGGAGCAGTACTTC

clone size: .
V gene: TRBV7-6
J gene: TRBJ1-1
D gene: .
CDR3 protein: CASSSGAFF
CDR3 DNA: TGTGCCAGCAGCTCCGGCGCTTTCTTT

clone size: .
V gene: TRBV11-2
J gene: TRBJ1-5
D gene: TRBD1
CDR3 protein: CASSLDRGQPQHF
CDR3 DNA: TGTGCCAGCAGCCTCGACAGGGGTCAGCCCCAGCATTTT

clone size: few
V gene: TRBV5-6
J gene: TRBJ1-1
D gene: .
CDR3 protein: CASSFSPGTIKEAFF
CDR3 DNA: TGTGCCAGCAGCTTTTCGCCGGGTACTATTAAGGAAGCTTTCTTT

clone size: .
V gene: TRBV30
J gene: TRBJ2-1
D gene: .
CDR3 protein: CAWSGMAGEQFF
CDR3 DNA: TGTGCCTGGAGTGGGATGGCGGGTGAGCAGTTCTTC

clone size: .
V gene: TRBV7-9
J gene: TRBJ2-3
D gene: TRBD2
CDR3 protein: CASSSGTSGGAGDTQYF
CDR3 DNA: TGTGCCAGCAGCTCCGGGACTAGCGGGGGGGCCGGGGATACGCAGTATTTT

clone size: few
V gene: TRBV19
J gene: TRBJ1-1
D gene: .
CDR3 protein: CACTGHDTEAFF
CDR3 DNA: TGTGCCTGCACAGGCCACGACACTGAAGCTTTCTTT

clone size: .
V gene: TRBV25-1
J gene: TRBJ1-2
D gene: .
CDR3 protein: CASSQGGTAAGYTF
CDR3 DNA: TGTGCCAGCAGTCAAGGGGGGACCGCAGCGGGCTACACCTTC

clone size: .
V gene: TRBV6-6
J gene: TRBJ2-7
D gene: .
CDR3 protein: CASRLAGTATLEQYF
CDR3 DNA: TGTGCCAGCAGACTAGCCGGGACAGCTACTCTGGAGCAGTACTTC

clone size: .
V gene: TRBV7-9
J gene: TRBJ2-5
D gene: .
CDR3 protein: CASTPSRETQYF
CDR3 DNA: TGTGCCAGCACCCCCTCAAGAGAGACCCAGTACTTC

clone size: .
V gene: TRBV7-2
J gene: TRBJ1-3
D gene: .
CDR3 protein: CASSPGGTGSSGNTIYF
CDR3 DNA: TGTGCCAGCAGCCCCGGGGGTACAGGCAGCTCTGGAAACACCATATATTTT

clone size: .
V gene: TRBV6-6
J gene: TRBJ1-4
D gene: .
CDR3 protein: CASSNQGGGEKLFF
CDR3 DNA: TGTGCCAGCAGTAACCAGGGTGGGGGTGAAAAACTGTTTTTT

clone size: .
V gene: TRBV2
J gene: TRBJ2-7
D gene: TRBD2
CDR3 protein: CASSLSGGVTYEQYF
CDR3 DNA: TGTGCCAGCAGCCTAAGCGGGGGGGTTACCTACGAGCAGTACTTC

clone size: .
V gene: TRBV20-1
J gene: TRBJ1-4
D gene: .
CDR3 protein: CSARDSGSEFF
CDR3 DNA: TGCAGTGCTAGAGACAGCGGATCAGAGTTTTTT

clone size: .
V gene: TRBV6-1
J gene: TRBJ1-1
D gene: .
CDR3 protein: CASRTGGTGAGVAFF
CDR3 DNA: TGTGCCAGCAGGACGGGCGGCACAGGCGCTGGTGTAGCTTTCTTT

clone size: .
V gene: TRBV7-3
J gene: TRBJ2-1
D gene: .
CDR3 protein: CASSPGTPHNEQFF
CDR3 DNA: TGTGCCAGCAGCCCCGGGACGCCTCACAATGAGCAGTTCTTC

clone size: .
V gene: TRBV10-1
J gene: TRBJ2-5
D gene: .
CDR3 protein: CAGGTEAETQYF
CDR3 DNA: TGCGCCGGCGGGACAGAGGCAGAGACCCAGTACTTC

clone size: .
V gene: TRBV4-2
J gene: TRBJ2-1
D gene: .
CDR3 protein: CASSQVLSPGTASSYNEQFF
CDR3 DNA: TGTGCCAGCAGCCAAGTTCTTTCCCCCGGGACGGCGAGCTCCTACAATGAGCAGTTCTTC

clone size: .
V gene: TRBV11-3
J gene: TRBJ2-1
D gene: TRBD1
CDR3 protein: CASSFGQVRDEQFF
CDR3 DNA: TGTGCCAGCAGCTTCGGACAGGTTCGGGATGAGCAGTTCTTC

clone size: .
V gene: TRBV6-1
J gene: TRBJ1-1
D gene: .
CDR3 protein: CASSTRENTEAFF
CDR3 DNA: TGTGCCAGCAGTACCCGGGAAAACACTGAAGCTTTCTTT

clone size: .
V gene: TRBV2
J gene: TRBJ2-3
D gene: TRBD2
CDR3 protein: CASSAETRGFSGIPGDTQYF
CDR3 DNA: TGTGCCAGCAGCGCCGAGACCCGGGGATTTAGCGGGATCCCCGGAGATACGCAGTATTTT

clone size: .
V gene: TRBV6-1
J gene: TRBJ2-1
D gene: TRBD2
CDR3 protein: CASARLAGGPVEQFF
CDR3 DNA: TGTGCCAGCGCCCGACTAGCGGGAGGGCCAGTTGAGCAGTTCTTC

clone size: .
V gene: TRBV20-1
J gene: TRBJ1-1
D gene: .
CDR3 protein: CSARYNTEAFF
CDR3 DNA: TGCAGTGCTAGGTACAACACTGAAGCTTTCTTT

clone size: .
V gene: TRBV5-5
J gene: TRBJ2-3
D gene: .
CDR3 protein: CASSSGLASTDTQYF
CDR3 DNA: TGTGCCAGCAGCTCAGGCTTGGCTTCCACAGATACGCAGTATTTT

clone size: .
V gene: TRBV5-5
J gene: TRBJ2-1
D gene: .
CDR3 protein: CASNMIGENEQFF
CDR3 DNA: TGTGCCAGCAACATGATAGGGGAGAATGAGCAGTTCTTC

clone size: .
V gene: TRBV5-1
J gene: TRBJ2-7
D gene: .
CDR3 protein: CASSPPGHATPYEQYF
CDR3 DNA: TGCGCCAGCAGCCCCCCGGGGCATGCGACCCCCTACGAGCAGTACTTC

clone size: .
V gene: TRBV5-6
J gene: TRBJ1-4
D gene: TRBD1
CDR3 protein: CASSSNRGLNEKLFF
CDR3 DNA: TGTGCCAGCAGCTCGAACAGGGGGTTAAATGAAAAACTGTTTTTT